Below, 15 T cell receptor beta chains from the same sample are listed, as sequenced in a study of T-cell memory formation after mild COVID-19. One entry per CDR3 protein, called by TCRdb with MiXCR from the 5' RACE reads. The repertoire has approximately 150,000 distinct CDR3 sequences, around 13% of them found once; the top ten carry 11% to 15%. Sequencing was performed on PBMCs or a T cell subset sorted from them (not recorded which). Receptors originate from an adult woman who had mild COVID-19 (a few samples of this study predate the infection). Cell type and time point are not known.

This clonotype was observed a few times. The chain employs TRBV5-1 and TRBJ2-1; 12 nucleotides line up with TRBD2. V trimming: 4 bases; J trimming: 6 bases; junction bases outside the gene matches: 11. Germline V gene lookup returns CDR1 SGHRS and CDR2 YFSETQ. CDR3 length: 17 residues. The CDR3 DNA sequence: TGCGCCAGCAGCCCAAGACTAGCGGGAGTTGCCCCCAATGAGCAGTTCTTC. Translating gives CASSPRLAGVAPNEQFF.

CDR3 sequence reads: CASSLGTDQGIEAFF. CDR3 coding DNA: TGCGCCAGCAGCTTGGGTACAGATCAGGGAATTGAAGCTTTCTTT. The chain is built from TRBV5-1 and TRBJ1-1; maybe TRBD1 (5 bases). The V end was cut by 0 bases, the J end by 7 bases, with 16 bases between. Germline-derived CDR1 and CDR2 are SGHRS and YFSETQ. The CDR3 totals 15 residues.

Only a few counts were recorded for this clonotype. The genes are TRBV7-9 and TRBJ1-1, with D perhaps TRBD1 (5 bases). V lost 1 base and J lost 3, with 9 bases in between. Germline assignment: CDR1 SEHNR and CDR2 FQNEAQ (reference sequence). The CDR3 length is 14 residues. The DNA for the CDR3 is TGTGCCAGCAGCTTAGTGGCGGGGGACACTGAAGCTTTCTTT. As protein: CASSLVAGDTEAFF. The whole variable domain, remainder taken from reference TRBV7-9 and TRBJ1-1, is DTGVSQNPRHKITKRGQNVTFRCDPISEHNRLYWYRQTLGQGPEFLTYFQNEAQLEKSRLLSDRFSAERPKGSFSTLEIQRTEQGDSAMYLCASSLVAGDTEAFFGQGTRLTVV.

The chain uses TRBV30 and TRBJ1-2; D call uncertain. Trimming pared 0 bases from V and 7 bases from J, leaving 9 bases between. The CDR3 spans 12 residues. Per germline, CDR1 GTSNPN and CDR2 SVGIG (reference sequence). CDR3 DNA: TGTGCCTGGAGTGTAATGAGCCTTGGCTACACCTTC. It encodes CAWSVMSLGYTF.

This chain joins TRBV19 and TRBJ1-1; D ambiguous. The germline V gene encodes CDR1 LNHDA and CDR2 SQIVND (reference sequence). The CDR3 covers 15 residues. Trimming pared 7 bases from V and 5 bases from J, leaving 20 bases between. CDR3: CASKEAMMGWTEAFF. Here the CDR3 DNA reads TGTGCCAGTAAAGAGGCCATGATGGGATGGACTGAAGCTTTCTTT.

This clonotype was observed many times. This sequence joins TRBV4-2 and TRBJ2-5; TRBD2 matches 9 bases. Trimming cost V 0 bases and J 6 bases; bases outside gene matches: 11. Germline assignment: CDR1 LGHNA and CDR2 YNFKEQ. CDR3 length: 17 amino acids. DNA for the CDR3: TGTGCCAGCAGCCAAGAAGCAGCTAGCGGGGTCCGAAAGACCCAGTACTTC. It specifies CASSQEAASGVRKTQYF.

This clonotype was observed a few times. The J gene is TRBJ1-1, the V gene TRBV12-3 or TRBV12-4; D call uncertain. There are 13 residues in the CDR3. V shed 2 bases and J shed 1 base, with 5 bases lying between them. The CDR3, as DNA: TGTGCCAGCAGTTTATGGGAGAACACTGAAGCTTTCTTT. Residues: CASSLWENTEAFF.

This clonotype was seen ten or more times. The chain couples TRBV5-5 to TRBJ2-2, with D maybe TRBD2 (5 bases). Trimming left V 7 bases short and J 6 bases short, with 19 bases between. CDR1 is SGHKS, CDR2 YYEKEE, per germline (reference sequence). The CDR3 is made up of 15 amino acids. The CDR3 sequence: CASLALTGKPGELFF. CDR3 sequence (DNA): TGTGCCAGCCTAGCCCTCACGGGGAAACCCGGGGAGCTGTTTTTT.

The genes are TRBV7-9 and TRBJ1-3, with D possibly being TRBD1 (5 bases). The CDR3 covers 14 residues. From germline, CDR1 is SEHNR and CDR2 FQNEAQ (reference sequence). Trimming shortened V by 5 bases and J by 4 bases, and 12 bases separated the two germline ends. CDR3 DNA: TGTGCCAGCAGCCCGGGGGAATCGGGAAACACCATATATTTT. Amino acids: CASSPGESGNTIYF. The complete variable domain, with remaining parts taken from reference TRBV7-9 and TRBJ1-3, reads DTGVSQNPRHKITKRGQNVTFRCDPISEHNRLYWYRQTLGQGPEFLTYFQNEAQLEKSRLLSDRFSAERPKGSFSTLEIQRTEQGDSAMYLCASSPGESGNTIYFGEGSWLTVV.

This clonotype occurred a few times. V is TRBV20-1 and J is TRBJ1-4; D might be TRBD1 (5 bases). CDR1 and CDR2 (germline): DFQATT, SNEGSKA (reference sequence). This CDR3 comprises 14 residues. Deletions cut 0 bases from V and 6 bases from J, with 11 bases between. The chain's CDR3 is CSARDRTGDEKLFF. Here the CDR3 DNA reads TGCAGTGCTAGAGATCGAACAGGAGATGAAAAACTGTTTTTT.

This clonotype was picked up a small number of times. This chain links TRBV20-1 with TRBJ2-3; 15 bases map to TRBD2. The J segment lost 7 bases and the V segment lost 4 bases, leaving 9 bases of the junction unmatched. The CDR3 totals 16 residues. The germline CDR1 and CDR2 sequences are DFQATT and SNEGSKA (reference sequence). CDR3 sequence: CSAKGLAGGGWYTQYF. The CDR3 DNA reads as TGCAGTGCTAAAGGACTAGCGGGAGGGGGCTGGTATACGCAGTATTTT.

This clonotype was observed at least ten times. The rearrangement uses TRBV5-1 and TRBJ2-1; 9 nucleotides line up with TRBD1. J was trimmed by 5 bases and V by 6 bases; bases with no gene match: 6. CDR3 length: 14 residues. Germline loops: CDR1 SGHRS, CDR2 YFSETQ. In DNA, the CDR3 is TGCGCCAGCAAAAAGACAGGGGGGCACAATGAGCAGTTCTTC. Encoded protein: CASKKTGGHNEQFF. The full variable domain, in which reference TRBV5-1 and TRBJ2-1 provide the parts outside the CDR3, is KAGVTQTPRYLIKTRGQQVTLSCSPISGHRSVSWYQQTPGQGLQFLFEYFSETQRNKGNFPGRFSGRQFSNSRSEMNVSTLELGDSALYLCASKKTGGHNEQFFGPGTRLTVL.

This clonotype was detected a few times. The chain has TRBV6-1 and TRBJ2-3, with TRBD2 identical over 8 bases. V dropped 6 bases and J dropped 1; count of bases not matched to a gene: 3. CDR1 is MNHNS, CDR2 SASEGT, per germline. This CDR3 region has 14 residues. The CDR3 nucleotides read TGTGCCAGCAGCCCAGCGGGGGGCACAGATACGCAGTATTTT. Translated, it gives CASSPAGGTDTQYF.

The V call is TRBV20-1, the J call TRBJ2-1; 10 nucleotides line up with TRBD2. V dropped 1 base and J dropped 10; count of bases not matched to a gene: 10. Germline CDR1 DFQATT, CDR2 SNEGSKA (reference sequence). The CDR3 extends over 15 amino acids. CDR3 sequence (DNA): TGCAGTGCTAGAGTCAGCGGGAGGGCATCGGGAGAGCAGTTCTTC. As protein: CSARVSGRASGEQFF.

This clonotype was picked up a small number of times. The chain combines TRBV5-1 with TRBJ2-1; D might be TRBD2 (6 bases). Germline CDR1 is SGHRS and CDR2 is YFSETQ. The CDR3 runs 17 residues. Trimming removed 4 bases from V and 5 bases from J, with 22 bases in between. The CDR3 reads CASSPRGGLDYDNEQFF. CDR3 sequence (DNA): TGCGCCAGCAGCCCGAGGGGTGGGTTGGACTACGACAATGAGCAGTTCTTC.